The T cell receptor (beta chain) under discussion was sequenced for a study of blood T cell repertoires in COVID-19. In the study overall: Sample material is recorded as cDNA or gDNA derived from T cells, B-cell-depleted T cells, or PBMCs.

The V gene's germline CDR1 is LNHDA and CDR2 SQIVND (reference sequence). Trimming cost V 5 bases and J 0 bases; bases outside gene matches: 6. The CDR3 has 16 amino acids. TCRdb's table, derived via immunoSEQ multiplex PCR, lists solely in-frame clones and lacks some. In the table there are a few hundred thousand clones, over 80% of which are singletons. The chain uses TRBV19 and TRBJ2-1; 8 positions agree with TRBD2. Material: PBMCs or T cells enriched from blood (not recorded which). The TCR originated in a man younger than 40 who had recovered from COVID-19. The CDR3 here is CASSLLAESSYNEQFF. The CDR3 DNA sequence: TGTGCCAGTAGTTTACTAGCGGAGAGCTCCTACAATGAGCAGTTCTTC.